Listed here are 2 T cell receptor beta chains from one sample, sequenced in a study of breast tumors, draining lymph nodes, adjacent tissues. TCRdb re-called the multiplex PCR reads with MiXCR, one entry per CDR3 protein. The sample lists approximately 90,000 distinct CDR3 sequences, approximately 30% occurring once. Axillary draining lymph nodes of breast cancer patients supplied the node samples. Input material: axillary lymph node tissue. The receptors stem from a female donor with breast cancer. Some clones in this sample may be carry-over from other donors' samples.

This clonotype was detected many times. The chain links TRBV27 to TRBJ2-1, with D possibly TRBD2 on 5 matching bases. V was cut by 7 bases and J by 1 base, with 11 bases left in between. The germline V gene has CDR1 MNHEY and CDR2 SMNVEV (reference sequence). The CDR3 runs 14 residues. The CDR3 spells CASKLTRSYNEQFF. The CDR3 nucleotides are TGTGCCAGCAAACTCACTAGGTCCTACAATGAGCAGTTCTTC.

This clonotype was recorded at least ten times. This sequence may be a read error, since a much larger clone differs from it by one base. The CDR3 carries no conserved terminal phenylalanine or tryptophan, so it likely arises from a read error. The V and J genes are TRBV20-1 and TRBJ2-5; D remains ambiguous. Germline CDR1 and CDR2: DFQATT and SNEGSKA (reference sequence). The CDR3 spans 10 residues. V lost 5 bases and J 2 bases, leaving 3 bases between the germline ends. The chain's CDR3 is CSAGQETQYS. The CDR3 DNA sequence: TGCAGTGCTGGACAAGAGACCCAGTACTCC.